A selection of T cell receptor beta chains follows, all from one sample in a study of cytomegalovirus exposure and HLA in healthy donors. Sequencing was performed with immunoSEQ multiplex PCR; in TCRdb, only in-frame clones are kept and a portion is missing. The data hold some 59,000 clones, with more than 65% observed a single time. The material sequenced was PBMCs. The receptor set was obtained from a woman younger than 35 in good health and CMV-seronegative. The conserved cysteine and the conserved F or W are not part of the CDR3 here. Each record gives: J gene, D gene, V gene, clone size, CDR3 protein. The D gene is left open where the match is weak. Clone size is shown for a subset of rows, as once, few, many or a class of expanded clone.

>TRBJ2-1|TRBD2|TRBV7-8|NA
ASSQRLAGVNEQF
>TRBJ2-5|NA|TRBV11-3|few
ASSRGGGQETQY
>TRBJ2-7|TRBD1|TRBV27|NA
ASRPLRGQDYEQY
>TRBJ2-3|NA|TRBV19|once
ASSISTPPDTQY
>TRBJ1-1|TRBD1|TRBV7-9|NA
ASSGGTGRMNTEAF
>TRBJ1-1|NA|TRBV15|NA
ATSRGFGGSTEAF
>TRBJ2-1|TRBD2|TRBV7-9|NA
ASSRYRLAGSSYNEQF
>TRBJ1-1|NA|TRBV29-1|NA
SVLGQMNTEAF
>TRBJ1-3|NA|TRBV9|NA
ASRGQSPGNTIY
>TRBJ2-7|TRBD2|TRBV30|NA
AWSVGGRQY
>TRBJ1-2|TRBD1|TRBV4-1|NA
ASSQTGETNYGYT